Given below is one T cell receptor beta chain in context. The same CDR3 arises from other DNA sequences in this sample as well. Deletions cut 0 bases from V and 7 bases from J, with 7 bases between. Germline V gene lookup returns CDR1 LGHDT and CDR2 YNNKEL (reference sequence). This CDR3 contains 12 residues. The record originates from a study of blood T cell repertoires in COVID-19. Some clones are missing from TCRdb's copy, which holds only in-frame ones; the method was immunoSEQ multiplex PCR. The sample comprises 430,000 or so clones, 70% to 90% of which are singletons, and roughly 0.78% rests with the top ten.

Sequencing was performed on peripheral blood. The J gene is TRBJ2-7, the V gene TRBV3-1 (or the pseudogene TRBV3-2); D uncertain. This TCR was sampled from a man younger than 30 with COVID-19, enrolled during active disease. The CDR3 region is CASSQDRREQYF. CDR3 DNA sequence: TGTGCCAGCAGCCAAGATAGGCGGGAGCAGTACTTC.